This TCR beta chain stems from a study of beta chain features in type 1 diabetes. General study points: There was a moderate but significant shortening of TCRB CDR3s in all four CD4+ subsets of Type 1 diabetes patients.

cDNA synthesis used the whole RNA isolate, giving expressed TCRB sequences. The assay was immunoSEQ multiplex PCR, and TCRdb's table has in-frame clones only and misses some. The sample holds about 650,000 clones; around 12% are singletons and the top ten take more than 0.1%. This CDR3 region has 15 residues. V lost 4 bases to trimming and J lost 7 bases; unmatched junction nucleotides: 6. In germline, CDR1 is LNHDA, CDR2 SQIVND (reference sequence). This clone appeared a few times. Antigen specificity is unknown. Input material: naive CD4+ T cells from blood. The source is a man aged 25-45 years with type 1 diabetes. This sequence joins TRBV19 and TRBJ2-1; 11 positions match TRBD2. The CDR3 here is CASSKPSGGTNEQFF. In nucleotides, the CDR3 is TGTGCCAGTAGTAAGCCTAGCGGGGGGACAAATGAGCAGTTCTTC.